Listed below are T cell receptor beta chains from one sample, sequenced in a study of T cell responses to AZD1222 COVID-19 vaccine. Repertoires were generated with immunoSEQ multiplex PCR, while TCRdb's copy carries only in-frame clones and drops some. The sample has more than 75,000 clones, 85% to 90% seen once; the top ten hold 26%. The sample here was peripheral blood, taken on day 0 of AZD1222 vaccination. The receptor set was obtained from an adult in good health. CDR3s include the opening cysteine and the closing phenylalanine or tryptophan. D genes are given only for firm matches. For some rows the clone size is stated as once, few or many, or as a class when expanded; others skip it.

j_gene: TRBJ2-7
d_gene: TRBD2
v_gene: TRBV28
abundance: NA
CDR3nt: TGTGCCAGCAGGCTATCGTTTGGGGGGCCTAGCGGGAAGGTCTTCTACGAGCAGTACTTC
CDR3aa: CASRLSFGGPSGKVFYEQYF

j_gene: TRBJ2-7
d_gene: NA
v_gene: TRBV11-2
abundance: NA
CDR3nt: TGTGCCAGCAGCTTAACGTCCGGGGGGCGATCCCACGAGCAGTACTTC
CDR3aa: CASSLTSGGRSHEQYF

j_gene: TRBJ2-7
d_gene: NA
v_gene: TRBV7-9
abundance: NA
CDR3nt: TGTGCCAGCAGCGGGCCCCAACGGAACCCACGCTACGAGCAGTACTTC
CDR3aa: CASSGPQRNPRYEQYF

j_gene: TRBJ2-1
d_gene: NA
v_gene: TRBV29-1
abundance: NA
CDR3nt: TGCAGCTCAGGATTCAATGAGCAGTTCTTC
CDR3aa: CSSGFNEQFF

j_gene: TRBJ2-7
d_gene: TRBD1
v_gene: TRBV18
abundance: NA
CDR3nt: TGTGCCAGCTCACCACGTCGGCAGGGGGCCAGGGAGCAGTACTTC
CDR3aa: CASSPRRQGAREQYF

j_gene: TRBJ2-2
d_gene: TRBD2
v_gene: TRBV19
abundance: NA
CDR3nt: TGTGCCAGTAGTCCGGGACTAGCTGACACCGGGGAGCTGTTTTTT
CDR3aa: CASSPGLADTGELFF

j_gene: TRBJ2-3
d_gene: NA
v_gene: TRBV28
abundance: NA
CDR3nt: TGTGCCAGCAGTTTAGGTACAGATACGCAGTATTTT
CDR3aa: CASSLGTDTQYF

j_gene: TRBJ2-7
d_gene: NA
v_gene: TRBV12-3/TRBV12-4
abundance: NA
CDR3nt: TGTGCCAGCAGTGACTACGCCTACGAGCAGTACTTC
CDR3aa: CASSDYAYEQYF

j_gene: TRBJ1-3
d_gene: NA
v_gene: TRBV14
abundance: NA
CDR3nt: TGTGCCAGCAGCCAACTACTACCAACAGTCTCTGGAAACACCATATATTTT
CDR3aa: CASSQLLPTVSGNTIYF

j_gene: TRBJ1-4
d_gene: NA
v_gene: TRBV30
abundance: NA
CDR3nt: TGTGCCTGGAGTGGACCTCAAAGGGCCGAAAAACTGTTTTTT
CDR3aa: CAWSGPQRAEKLFF

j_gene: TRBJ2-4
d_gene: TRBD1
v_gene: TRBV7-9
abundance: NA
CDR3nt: TGTGCCAGCAGCCACCCAGGACAGGGATGGACCAAAAACATTCAGTACTTC
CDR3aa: CASSHPGQGWTKNIQYF

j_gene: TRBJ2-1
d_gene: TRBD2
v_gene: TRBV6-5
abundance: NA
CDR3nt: TGTGCCAGCACTTACCTCGCTCGCGGGGGCTACAATGAGCAGTTCTTC
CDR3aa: CASTYLARGGYNEQFF

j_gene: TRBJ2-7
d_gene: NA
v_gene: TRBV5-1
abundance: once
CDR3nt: TGCGCCAGCAGCGGAACTGGCCGACTAGGGCAGTACTTC
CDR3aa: CASSGTGRLGQYF

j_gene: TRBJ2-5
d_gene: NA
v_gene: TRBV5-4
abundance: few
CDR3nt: TGTGCCAGCAGCCTACAGGGCGCCGGAGAGACCCAGTACTTC
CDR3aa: CASSLQGAGETQYF

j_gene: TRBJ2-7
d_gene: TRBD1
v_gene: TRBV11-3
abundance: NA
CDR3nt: TGTGCCAGCAGCTTATGGCGGGACAGGGGAGCCTACGAGCAGTACTTC
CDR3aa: CASSLWRDRGAYEQYF

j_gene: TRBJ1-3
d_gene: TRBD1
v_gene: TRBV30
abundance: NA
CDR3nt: TGTGCCTGGAGTTTGGGACAGAGCTCTGGAAACACCATATATTTT
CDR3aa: CAWSLGQSSGNTIYF

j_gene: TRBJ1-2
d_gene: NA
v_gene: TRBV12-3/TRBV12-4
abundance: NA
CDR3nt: TGTGCCAGCAGTTTGGCGCAGTCATATGGCTACACCTTC
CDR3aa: CASSLAQSYGYTF

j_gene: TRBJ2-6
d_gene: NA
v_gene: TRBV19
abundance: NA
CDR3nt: TGTGCCAGTAGTATAGTGGGCGGTAAAATAGGGGCCAACGTCCTGACTTTC
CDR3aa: CASSIVGGKIGANVLTF

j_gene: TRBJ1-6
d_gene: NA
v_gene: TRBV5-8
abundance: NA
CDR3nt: TGTGCCAGCAGCTTGTCTCCGGACTCACCCCTCCACTTT
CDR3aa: CASSLSPDSPLHF

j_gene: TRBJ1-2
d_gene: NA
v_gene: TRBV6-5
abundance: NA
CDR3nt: TGTGCCAGCACGGGCAGCGGTAACTATGGCTACACCTTC
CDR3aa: CASTGSGNYGYTF

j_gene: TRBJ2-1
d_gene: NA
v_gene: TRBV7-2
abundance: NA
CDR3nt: TGTGCCAGCAGCATCGGCTACAGGTCGCTCTCCCAGTTCTTC
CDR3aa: CASSIGYRSLSQFF

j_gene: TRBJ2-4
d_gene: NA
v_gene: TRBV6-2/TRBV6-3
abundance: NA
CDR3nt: TGTGCCAGCAGTGGACAGTTAGCCAAAAACATTCAGTACTTC
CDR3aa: CASSGQLAKNIQYF